This section outlines one TCR beta chain sequence together with its context. Its target is unknown. At the deep level, the assay was run. Original data processing: Because ImmunoSEQ provided only junction sequences with no quality scores, the filtering differed. Sequencing was performed with immunoSEQ multiplex PCR; in TCRdb, only in-frame clones are kept and a portion is missing. The V and J calls and clone size come from that table; D and trimming were worked out from the DNA. The repertoire consists of millions of clones, with 85% to 95% occurring once and the leading ten covering about 1.1%. This sample is part of a study of shared clonotypes between healthy human individuals. Overall study context: A couple of women and three men aged 18 to 49 made up the donors. Points from the study as a whole: Lower generation probabilities were found for non-shared clonotypes than for those shared by all four donors.

It was CD45RO-negative cells, positively selected for CCR7, that made up naive CD8 cells, with terminally differentiated effector memory CD45RA+ cells excluded. This CDR3 is 15 amino acids long. Germline loops: CDR1 MGHRA, CDR2 YSYEKL. The V end was cut by 1 base, the J end by 4 bases, with 10 bases between. This chain uses TRBV4-1 with TRBJ2-2; no definite D call. This clonotype was obtained from a man aged 18 to 29 in good health. The specimen sequenced was naive CD8+ T cells sorted from blood. The CDR3 is CASSQAALFTGELFF. CDR3 coding DNA: TGCGCCAGCAGCCAAGCCGCCCTATTCACCGGGGAGCTGTTTTTT.